The sequence of this TCR beta chain was determined in a study of blood T cell repertoires in COVID-19. Study summary: Material from acute and convalescent COVID-19 was sourced from the United States, Italy and Spain.

Data came from immunoSEQ multiplex PCR; TCRdb stores just in-frame clones and leaves some out. The data show nearly 350,000 clones, around 83% seen once. Between the trimmed V and J ends, which lost 6 bases and 4 bases, there was a span of 13 bases. This CDR3 contains 13 residues. Germline-derived CDR1 and CDR2 are SGHAT and FQNNGV. This clone came up once. The sequence derives from a man aged 30 to 39 with active or convalescent COVID-19. Sequencing input: peripheral blood. V gene TRBV11-2 combines with J gene TRBJ2-7; possible D gene TRBD2, 7 bases. The CDR3 region has the DNA TGTGCCAGCAGAAATGGGGGGGCGTACGAGCAGTACTTC. It specifies CASRNGGAYEQYF.